Shown below are 22 T cell receptor beta chains from a single sample sequenced in a study of blood T cell repertoires in COVID-19. Generated by immunoSEQ multiplex PCR, the TCRdb table keeps only in-frame clones and is missing some. Counted here are tens of thousands of clones, 75% to 85% occurring once; the ten biggest clones make up around 32%. Material: peripheral blood. These receptor sequences come from a human donor in a cohort sampled during active COVID-19.

The chain uses TRBV5-4 and TRBJ2-7, with TRBD2 as a possible D gene (7 bases). V dropped 4 bases and J dropped 5 bases, with 19 bases sitting between them. CDR1 and CDR2 from the germline V gene are SGHNT and YYREEE (reference sequence). This CDR3 contains 15 residues. The chain's CDR3 is CASSPPRGGRNEQYF. Here the CDR3 DNA reads TGTGCCAGCAGCCCCCCCCGCGGGGGCCGGAACGAGCAGTACTTC.

The V and J genes are TRBV19 and TRBJ2-5; D perhaps matches TRBD1 (5 bases). The V end was cut by 9 bases, the J end by 2 bases, with 19 bases between. This CDR3 region has 15 residues. Germline V lookup: CDR1 LNHDA, CDR2 SQIVND (reference sequence). The CDR3 DNA reads as TGTGCCAGCAGGGCGGCAGGGCGTGTACAAGAGACCCAGTACTTC. It codes for CASRAAGRVQETQYF.

V is TRBV5-1 and J is TRBJ1-3; D remains ambiguous. This CDR3 has 16 amino acids. The germline V gene encodes CDR1 SGHRS and CDR2 YFSETQ. The V end lost 2 bases, the J end lost 1 base, and 13 bases lay between the germline ends. The CDR3 DNA follows: TGCGCCAGCAGCTTACACGGGGATGGGTCTGGAAACACCATATATTTT. This encodes CASSLHGDGSGNTIYF.

J is TRBJ2-2 and V is TRBV5-1; perhaps TRBD1 as D (6 bases). CDR1 and CDR2 from the germline V gene are SGHRS and YFSETQ. This CDR3 comprises 13 residues. The V end lost 0 bases, the J end lost 6 bases, and 6 bases lay between the germline ends. The CDR3 region has the DNA TGCGCCAGCAGCTTGGAGGGGGCCGGGGAGCTGTTTTTT. Its protein product is CASSLEGAGELFF.

This chain connects TRBV6-6 to TRBJ2-5, with TRBD2 as a possible D gene (5 bases). The CDR3 spans 16 residues. V lost 5 bases and J 2 bases, leaving 18 bases between the germline ends. Germline V gene data show CDR1 as MNHNY and CDR2 as SVGAGI (reference sequence). The CDR3 loop is CASSRSRGYGQETQYF. CDR3 in DNA: TGTGCCAGCAGTCGAAGCCGGGGTTATGGGCAAGAGACCCAGTACTTC.

This chain links TRBV18 with TRBJ1-2; D call uncertain. Germline V gene sequence: CDR1 KGHSH, CDR2 LQKENI. CDR3 size: 12 residues. Trimming cost V 2 bases and J 4 bases, with 5 bases left between them. The CDR3 region has the DNA TGTGCCAGCTCACCAGAACTCTATGGCTACACCTTC. It specifies CASSPELYGYTF. The variable domain in full, with the rest retrieved from reference TRBV18 and TRBJ1-2, is NAGVMQNPRHLVRRRGQEARLRCSPMKGHSHVYWYRQLPEEGLKFMVYLQKENIIDESGMPKERFSAEFPKEGPSILRIQQVVRGDSAAYFCASSPELYGYTFGSGTRLTVV.

Only a few counts were recorded for this clone. The genes are TRBV19 and TRBJ2-5; no firm D call. V gave up 1 base and J gave up 4 bases, with 7 bases separating them. The CDR3 is 13 amino acids. Germline V lookup: CDR1 LNHDA, CDR2 SQIVND (reference sequence). For the CDR3, the DNA is TGTGCCAGTAGTATAGTTCCAGGAGAGACCCAGTACTTC. Its protein is CASSIVPGETQYF.

The genes are TRBV6-6 and TRBJ1-6, with D perhaps TRBD1 (5 bases). Germline V gene data show CDR1 as MNHNY and CDR2 as SVGAGI (reference sequence). CDR3 length equals 17 residues. V lost 5 bases, J lost 7 bases, and 21 bases lay in between. CDR3 DNA: TGTGCCAGCAGTCCCCTCGGGGGACCTTCGATGAATTCACCCCTCCACTTT. Translating gives CASSPLGGPSMNSPLHF.

V and J are TRBV18 and TRBJ2-3; a possible D gene is TRBD2 (6 bases). Trimming stripped 6 bases from V and 0 bases from J, with 22 bases between. The CDR3 is 18 amino acids. Per the germline V gene, CDR1 is KGHSH and CDR2 is LQKENI. The CDR3 DNA reads as TGTGCCAGCTCTATAATCCAGGGTAGCGGAACTAGCACAGATACGCAGTATTTT. This encodes CASSIIQGSGTSTDTQYF.

This clone was seen a few times. This sequence joins TRBV19 and TRBJ1-5; possible D gene TRBD1, 6 bases. The length of the CDR3 is 16 residues. The V gene lost 1 base and the J gene lost 0 bases, with 10 bases spanning the gap. CDR1 is LNHDA, CDR2 SQIVND, per germline (reference sequence). CDR3 sequence (DNA): TGTGCCAGTAGTATAGGGACAGAGTATAGCAATCAGCCCCAGCATTTT. It specifies CASSIGTEYSNQPQHF.

The CDR3 here is CASSTADWYQETQYF. The CDR3 nucleotides read TGTGCCAGCAGCACTGCGGATTGGTACCAAGAGACCCAGTACTTC. This sequence joins TRBV5-6 and TRBJ2-5; D uncertain. V was shortened by 4 bases and J by 0 bases, with 13 bases between the two germline ends. Germline CDR1 reads SGHDT; CDR2 reads YYEEEE. The CDR3 is 15 amino acids.

CDR3 in amino acids: CASSLEGQRTDTQYF. DNA of the CDR3: TGCGCCAGCAGCTTGGAGGGGCAGCGCACAGATACGCAGTATTTT. The chain uses TRBV5-1 and TRBJ2-3, with a tentative D call TRBD1 (5 bases). The CDR3 is 15 residues long. Trimming shortened V by 0 bases and J by 1 base, and 9 bases separated the two germline ends. Germline loops: CDR1 SGHRS, CDR2 YFSETQ. Complete variable domain (other parts from reference TRBV5-1 and TRBJ2-3): KAGVTQTPRYLIKTRGQQVTLSCSPISGHRSVSWYQQTPGQGLQFLFEYFSETQRNKGNFPGRFSGRQFSNSRSEMNVSTLELGDSALYLCASSLEGQRTDTQYFGPGTRLTVL.

The J gene is TRBJ2-2, the V gene TRBV19; D may be TRBD1 (5 bases). This CDR3 has 15 residues. Trimming took off 6 bases at V and 7 bases at J, with 18 bases between the two ends. Germline CDR1 is LNHDA and CDR2 is SQIVND (reference sequence). CDR3 in DNA: TGTGCCAGTAGAACCCCTCCAGGGCGGCACGGGGAGCTGTTTTTT. Translation: CASRTPPGRHGELFF.

This clone was counted a few times. The rearrangement joins TRBV6-5 to TRBJ2-2; TRBD2 might be the D (6 bases). Looked up from germline, CDR1 is MNHEY and CDR2 is SVGAGI. V lost 5 bases to trimming and J lost 3 bases, with 13 bases between them. The CDR3 consists of 15 residues. The CDR3 spells CASSPPGGDTGELFF. CDR3 DNA: TGTGCCAGCAGTCCACCCGGGGGTGACACCGGGGAGCTGTTTTTT.

This chain links TRBV5-1 with TRBJ1-1; D remains ambiguous. The CDR3 runs to 15 residues. The germline CDR1 and CDR2 sequences are SGHRS and YFSETQ. Trimming stripped 0 bases from V and 1 base from J, with 10 bases between. CDR3 nucleotides: TGCGCCAGCAGCTTGGCGGAGCCCAAGAACACTGAAGCTTTCTTT. Amino acids: CASSLAEPKNTEAFF.

V gene TRBV5-6 combines with J gene TRBJ1-4; maybe TRBD1 (6 bases). V was pared by 4 bases and J by 7 bases, with 23 bases between. Germline V gene data show CDR1 as SGHDT and CDR2 as YYEEEE. The CDR3 has 17 amino acids. CDR3 loop: CASSQAVGGGRVEKLFF. The CDR3 DNA is TGTGCCAGCAGCCAGGCGGTTGGGGGGGGCCGGGTTGAAAAACTGTTTTTT. The whole variable domain, filled in from reference TRBV5-6 and TRBJ1-4, reads DAGVTQSPTHLIKTRGQQVTLRCSPKSGHDTVSWYQQALGQGPQFIFQYYEEEERQRGNFPDRFSGHQFPNYSSELNVNALLLGDSALYLCASSQAVGGGRVEKLFFGSGTQLSVL.

The chain combines TRBV3-1 (or the pseudogene TRBV3-2) with TRBJ2-2, with 11 bases fitting TRBD2. This CDR3 is built from 17 residues. V shed 4 bases and J 4 bases; nucleotides not matched to a gene: 8. CDR1 and CDR2 (germline): LGHDT, YNNKEL (reference sequence). CDR3 in DNA: TGTGCCAGCAGCCGCTCTCTAGCGGGAGGCGGCACCGGGGAGCTGTTTTTT. Its translation: CASSRSLAGGGTGELFF.

The rearrangement links TRBV28 to TRBJ2-3; D call uncertain. The CDR3 has 12 amino acids. Per the germline V gene, CDR1 is MDHEN and CDR2 is SYDVKM. Trimming stripped 6 bases from V and 8 bases from J, with 12 bases between. The CDR3 loop reads CASSPDRSTQYF. In nucleotides, the CDR3 is TGTGCCAGCAGCCCAGATCGCAGTACGCAGTATTTT.

Only a few counts were recorded for this clone. V is TRBV5-1 and J is TRBJ1-5; D call uncertain. This CDR3 region has 13 residues. Deletions cut 0 bases from V and 6 bases from J, with 7 bases between. Germline CDR1 SGHRS, CDR2 YFSETQ. The CDR3 DNA is TGCGCCAGCAGCTTGGGAGAGTCTCAGCCCCAGCATTTT. Its translation is CASSLGESQPQHF. The variable domain in full, completed from reference TRBV5-1 and TRBJ1-5, reads KAGVTQTPRYLIKTRGQQVTLSCSPISGHRSVSWYQQTPGQGLQFLFEYFSETQRNKGNFPGRFSGRQFSNSRSEMNVSTLELGDSALYLCASSLGESQPQHFGDGTRLSIL.

The V gene is TRBV2, the J gene TRBJ2-1; TRBD2 matches 11 bases. V gave up 6 bases and J gave up 0 bases; unmatched junction bases: 4. Per the germline V gene, CDR1 is SNHLY and CDR2 is FYNNEI. CDR3 length equals 16 residues. CDR3 DNA sequence: TGTGCCAGCAGGGCCACTAGCGGGAGCTCCTACAATGAGCAGTTCTTC. Translation: CASRATSGSSYNEQFF.

This sequence joins TRBV7-9 and TRBJ2-7, with 8 bases identical to TRBD1. Looked up from germline, CDR1 is SEHNR and CDR2 is FQNEAQ (reference sequence). This CDR3 spans 15 amino acids. J lost 5 bases, V lost 0 bases, and 6 bases had no gene match. The DNA of the CDR3 is TGTGCCAGCAGCTTAGCGTTGTCAGGGGGCCACGAGCAGTACTTC. This sequence encodes CASSLALSGGHEQYF. Together with reference TRBV7-9 and TRBJ2-7, the CDR3 gives the full variable domain: DTGVSQNPRHKITKRGQNVTFRCDPISEHNRLYWYRQTLGQGPEFLTYFQNEAQLEKSRLLSDRFSAERPKGSFSTLEIQRTEQGDSAMYLCASSLALSGGHEQYFGPGTRLTVT.

The gene calls are TRBV2 and TRBJ2-7; TRBD1 might be the D (6 bases). This CDR3 is 12 amino acids long. Trimming pared 5 bases from V and 3 bases from J, leaving 8 bases between. In germline, CDR1 is SNHLY, CDR2 FYNNEI. CDR3 amino acids: CASSSDSYEQYF. In DNA form, the CDR3 reads TGTGCCAGCAGTTCGGACAGCTACGAGCAGTACTTC.